The clone carrying this T cell receptor (beta chain) was seen a handful of times. The antigen is not known. The CDR3 is 14 residues long. V lost 1 base, J lost 5 bases, and 9 bases lay in between. Per the germline V gene, CDR1 is SEHNR and CDR2 is FQNEAQ (reference sequence). These data belong to a study of vaccination and CD4 T cells after COVID-19. Across the study: From HCoV-229E, HCoV-OC43, HCoV-NL63 and SARS-CoV-2, overlapping spike peptides were used to stimulate the cells. Every culture used as a control got a CEFX pool, an HIV-1 Nef pool, or no peptide.

An Oncomine TCR Beta short-read assay was used to sequence the DNA from cultured CD4+ T cells. TCRdb re-called the PCR reads through MiXCR, storing one row per CDR3 protein. The sample lists around 22,000 distinct CDR3 sequences, approximately 30% occurring once. The treatment: roughly nine-day PBMC culture with coronavirus spike peptide pools or control peptides (ViraFEST assay). First, ViraFEST expanded antigen-specific T cells with peptide pools, and next it sequenced the TCRs. Peptide pools at 8.5 to 10 ug/ml, together with roughly 9.1 IU/ml IL-2, were added to cultures of approximately 1.9 million PBMCs per well.

This sequence originates from a human donor with COVID-19. The V call is TRBV7-9, the J call TRBJ1-5; D gene ambiguous. Sequenced material: cultured CD4+ T cells from blood. The CDR3 bases are TGTGCCAGCAGCTTAGAAGGGAAGCATCAGCCCCAGCATTTT. This translates into CASSLEGKHQPQHF. Full variable domain (missing parts from reference TRBV7-9 and TRBJ1-5): DTGVSQNPRHKITKRGQNVTFRCDPISEHNRLYWYRQTLGQGPEFLTYFQNEAQLEKSRLLSDRFSAERPKGSFSTLEIQRTEQGDSAMYLCASSLEGKHQPQHFGDGTRLSIL.